This T cell receptor beta chain was retrieved from a study of blood T cell repertoires in COVID-19. About the study: Sources were T cells, B-cell-depleted T cells, or PBMCs; the material itself was cDNA or gDNA.

Patients in Seattle were enrolled during active infection, then followed longitudinally. Measured with immunoSEQ multiplex PCR; TCRdb has only the in-frame clones, and not every one. The data contain about 260,000 clones, approximately 88% of them singletons. Sequencing input: peripheral blood. The TCR sequence derives from a woman aged 70-85 years with COVID-19, enrolled during active disease.

The CDR3 DNA sequence: TGTGCCAGCAGTGATACACAAAACTACGAGCAGTACTTC. This codes for CASSDTQNYEQYF. The V gene is TRBV2, the J gene TRBJ2-7; no firm D call. V was shortened by 3 bases and J by 3 bases, with 9 bases between the two germline ends. CDR1 is SNHLY, CDR2 FYNNEI, per germline. The length of the CDR3 is 13 residues.